This T cell receptor beta chain was captured in a study of a mutant IDH1 vaccine in newly diagnosed glioma. Study-wide background: Vaccines began 4-6 weeks after radiotherapy alone, or with temozolomide cycles. The treated group averaged around 40 years old and was roughly 62% male, around 38% female.

Indicated time point: week 5, during vaccination. Each dose delivered 300 ug of mutant IDH1 20-mer peptide subcutaneously with imiquimod. Each of the donors came in with new WHO grade 3 or 4 astrocytomas that were IDH1-mutant and ATRX-lost. Study-wide results and caveats: Most patients, 90% to 95%, showed vaccine-induced immune responses.

Germline-derived CDR1 and CDR2 are DFQATT and SNEGSKA (reference sequence). The CDR3 has 11 amino acids. V was clipped by 5 bases and J by 2 bases, with 7 bases between them. Worth noting for this clone: Its target is unknown.

The method was immunoSEQ multiplex PCR; TCRdb's version includes in-frame clones alone and lacks a portion of them. The sample holds about 75,000 clones, 90% to 95% seen once. The chain couples TRBV20-1 to TRBJ2-7; D ambiguous. Material: PBMCs, obtained from a glioma patient whose treatment included an IDH1 peptide vaccine. The clonotype originates from a woman between 45 and 60 years old with glioma. The CDR3 loop reads CSAALAYEQYF. The DNA of the CDR3 is TGCAGTGCTGCCCTGGCCTACGAGCAGTACTTC.